This T cell receptor (beta chain) was recovered during a study of long-term antiretroviral therapy in people with HIV. Study-wide results and caveats: HIV repertoire CDR3 lengths ranged less widely than those of controls. Although diversity increased after ART, it remained lower than in transplant donor controls. Blood obtained between 2004 and 2017 may reflect older ART regimens.

As regards this clone: Its antigen remains unidentified.

Assay version v3.0 of immunoSEQ was used, and it was run at survey level. This table comes from immunoSEQ multiplex PCR, and its TCRdb copy is limited to in-frame clones, with some not included. The table includes around 19,000 clones, less than 80% detected once. Among participants with HIV, every one received treatment in the United States. The sequence came from a woman in her forties or fifties with HIV. Here the sequenced sample was unsorted PBMCs, taken 0.3 years after starting antiretroviral therapy.

CDR3 sequence reads: CASSLGGGAWETQYF. CDR3 DNA: TGTGCCAGCAGTTTGGGCGGGGGGGCCTGGGAGACCCAGTACTTC. The chain carries TRBV27 and TRBJ2-5, with 9 bases that match TRBD2. CDR1 is MNHEY, CDR2 SMNVEV, per germline (reference sequence). CDR3 length: 15 amino acids. With 3 bases clipped from V and 5 bases from J, the junction kept 7 bases outside the gene matches.